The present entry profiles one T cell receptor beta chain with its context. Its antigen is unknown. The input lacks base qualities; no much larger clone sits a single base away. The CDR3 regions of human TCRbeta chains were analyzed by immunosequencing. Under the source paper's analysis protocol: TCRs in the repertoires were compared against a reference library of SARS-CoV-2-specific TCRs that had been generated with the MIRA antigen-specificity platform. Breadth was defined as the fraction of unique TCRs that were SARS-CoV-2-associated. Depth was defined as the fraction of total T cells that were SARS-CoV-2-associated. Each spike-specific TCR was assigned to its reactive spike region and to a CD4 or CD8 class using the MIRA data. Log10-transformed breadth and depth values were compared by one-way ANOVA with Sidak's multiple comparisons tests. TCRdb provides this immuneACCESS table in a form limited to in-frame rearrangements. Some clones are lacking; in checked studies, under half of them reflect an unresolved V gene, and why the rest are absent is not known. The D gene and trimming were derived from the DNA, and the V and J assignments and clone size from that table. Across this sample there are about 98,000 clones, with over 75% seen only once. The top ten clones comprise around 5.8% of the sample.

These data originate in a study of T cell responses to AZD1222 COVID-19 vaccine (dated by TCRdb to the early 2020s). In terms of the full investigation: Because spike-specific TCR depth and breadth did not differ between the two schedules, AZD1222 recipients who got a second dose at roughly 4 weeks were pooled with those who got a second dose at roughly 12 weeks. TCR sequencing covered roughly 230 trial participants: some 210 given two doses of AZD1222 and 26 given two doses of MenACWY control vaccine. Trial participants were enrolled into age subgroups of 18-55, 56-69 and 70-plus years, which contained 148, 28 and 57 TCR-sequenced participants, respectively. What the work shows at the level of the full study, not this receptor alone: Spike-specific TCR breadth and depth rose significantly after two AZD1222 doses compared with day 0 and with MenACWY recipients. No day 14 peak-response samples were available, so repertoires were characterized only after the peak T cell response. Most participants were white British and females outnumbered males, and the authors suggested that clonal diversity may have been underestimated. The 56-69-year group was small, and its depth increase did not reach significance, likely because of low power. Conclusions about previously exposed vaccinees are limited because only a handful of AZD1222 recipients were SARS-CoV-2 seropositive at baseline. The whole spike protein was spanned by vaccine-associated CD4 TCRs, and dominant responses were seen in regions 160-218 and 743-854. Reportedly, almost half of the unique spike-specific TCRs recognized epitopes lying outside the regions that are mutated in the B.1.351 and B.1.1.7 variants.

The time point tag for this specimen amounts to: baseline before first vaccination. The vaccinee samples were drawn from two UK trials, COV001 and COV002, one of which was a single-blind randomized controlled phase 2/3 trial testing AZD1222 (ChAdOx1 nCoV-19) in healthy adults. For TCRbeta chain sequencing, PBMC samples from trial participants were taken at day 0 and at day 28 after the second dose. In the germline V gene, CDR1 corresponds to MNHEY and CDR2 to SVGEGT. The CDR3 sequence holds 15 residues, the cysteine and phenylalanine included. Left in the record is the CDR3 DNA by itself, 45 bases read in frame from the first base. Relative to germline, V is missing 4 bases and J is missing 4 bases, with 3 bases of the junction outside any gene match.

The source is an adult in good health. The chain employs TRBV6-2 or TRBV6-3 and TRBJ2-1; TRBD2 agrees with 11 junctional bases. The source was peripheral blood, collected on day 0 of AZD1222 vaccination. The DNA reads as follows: TGTGCCAGCAGTTTCCGGACTAGCGGGTACAATGAGCAGTTCTTC. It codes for CASSFRTSGYNEQFF.